The 14 T cell receptor beta chains below come from one sample, sequenced in a study of shared clonotypes between healthy human individuals. Profiled with immunoSEQ multiplex PCR; TCRdb holds only in-frame clones, not every one. This table has around 2.5 million clones, 93% appearing once. The sequenced sample was naive CD4+ T cells from PBMCs. Subset specified: CD45RA+ positively selected. All receptors derive from a man between 18 and 35 years old in good health. Some clones in this sample may be carry-over from other donors' samples.

The V call is TRBV5-4, the J call TRBJ1-2; 7 positions match TRBD1. The CDR3 consists of 17 residues. The V gene end was trimmed by 3 bases and the J gene end by 4 bases; junction bases not matched to a gene: 15. Germline CDR1 reads SGHNT; CDR2 reads YYREEE (reference sequence). This CDR3 reads CASSWGPGQQSPYGYTF. CDR3 DNA sequence: TGTGCCAGCAGCTGGGGGCCGGGACAGCAATCCCCCTATGGCTACACCTTC.

This clone was observed once. This rearrangement joins TRBV6-1 to TRBJ1-3, with D hard to call. V lost 6 bases, J lost 4 bases, and 13 bases lay in between. CDR3 size: 14 residues. Looked up from germline, CDR1 is MNHNS and CDR2 is SASEGT. This chain's CDR3 is CASSPGVGGNTIYF. In nucleotides, the CDR3 is TGTGCCAGCAGCCCCGGGGTGGGGGGAAACACCATATATTTT.

This sequence joins TRBV7-3 and TRBJ1-1; maybe TRBD1 (5 bases). Trimming stripped 5 bases from V and 1 base from J, with 11 bases between. Germline V gives CDR1 SGHTA, CDR2 FQGTGA. The CDR3 runs 14 residues. CDR3 in amino acids: CASSMGRENTEAFF. The CDR3 region has the DNA TGTGCCAGCAGCATGGGACGGGAGAACACTGAAGCTTTCTTT.

V and J are TRBV5-4 and TRBJ1-2; D gene unclear. Germline V lookup: CDR1 SGHNT, CDR2 YYREEE (reference sequence). This CDR3 has 16 amino acids. Between the trimmed V and J ends, which lost 1 base and 0 bases, there was a span of 13 bases. The CDR3 loop is CASSLTYGNTNYGYTF. CDR3 bases: TGTGCCAGCAGCTTGACGTACGGGAATACTAACTATGGCTACACCTTC. Variable domain in full (rest from reference TRBV5-4 and TRBJ1-2): ETGVTQSPTHLIKTRGQQVTLRCSSQSGHNTVSWYQQALGQGPQFIFQYYREEENGRGNFPPRFSGLQFPNYSSELNVNALELDDSALYLCASSLTYGNTNYGYTFGSGTRLTVV.

The gene calls are TRBV6-6 and TRBJ2-7; D possibly uses TRBD1 or TRBD2 (7 bases each). V lost 10 bases, J lost 6 bases, and 22 bases lay in between. The germline V gene encodes CDR1 MNHNY and CDR2 SVGAGI (reference sequence). This CDR3 comprises 14 residues. CDR3 residues: CATGGGGSLSEQYF. CDR3 coding DNA: TGTGCCACAGGGGGAGGCGGGAGTCTAAGCGAGCAGTACTTC.

Regarding this clone: In the same sample, other DNA sequences code for this CDR3. The chain combines TRBV19 with TRBJ2-7; TRBD1 agrees at 8 bases. Trimming at V came to 5 bases and at J to 2 bases, leaving 5 bases not matched to a gene. The CDR3 sequence is 14 residues long. CDR1 LNHDA and CDR2 SQIVND come from the germline V gene (reference sequence). CDR3 loop: CASSPRTGTYEQYF. The CDR3 DNA reads TGTGCCAGTAGTCCAAGGACAGGGACCTACGAGCAGTACTTC.

The rearrangement uses TRBV11-2 and TRBJ1-4, with D unclear. With 5 bases removed from V and 8 bases from J, the gap between germline ends came to 12 bases. In germline, CDR1 is SGHAT, CDR2 FQNNGV. This CDR3 has 13 residues. CDR3 sequence reads: CASSRPGGEKLFF. The CDR3 region has the DNA TGTGCCAGCAGCCGACCGGGCGGGGAAAAACTGTTTTTT.

The chain joins TRBV18 to TRBJ1-5; D remains ambiguous. Germline V lookup: CDR1 KGHSH, CDR2 LQKENI. V was clipped by 5 bases and J by 0 bases, with 11 bases between them. This CDR3 comprises 15 residues. The CDR3, as DNA: TGTGCCAGCTCAGTGACACCTCCTAGCAATCAGCCCCAGCATTTT. This sequence encodes CASSVTPPSNQPQHF. Combining the CDR3 with reference TRBV18 and TRBJ1-5 gives the whole variable domain NAGVMQNPRHLVRRRGQEARLRCSPMKGHSHVYWYRQLPEEGLKFMVYLQKENIIDESGMPKERFSAEFPKEGPSILRIQQVVRGDSAAYFCASSVTPPSNQPQHFGDGTRLSIL.

This sequence joins TRBV19 and TRBJ2-2; TRBD1 might be the D (5 bases). Looked up from germline, CDR1 is LNHDA and CDR2 is SQIVND (reference sequence). There are 14 residues in the CDR3. Trimming left V 1 base short and J 6 bases short, with 9 bases between. This chain's CDR3 is CASSIGGSPGELFF. The CDR3, as DNA: TGTGCCAGTAGTATAGGGGGCTCCCCCGGGGAGCTGTTTTTT.

This chain links TRBV7-9 with TRBJ2-7; the D gene is possibly TRBD2 (6 bases). Germline V lookup: CDR1 SEHNR, CDR2 FQNEAQ (reference sequence). Trimming shortened V by 6 bases and J by 2 bases, and 8 bases separated the two germline ends. CDR3 size: 12 residues. The CDR3 region has the DNA TGTGCCAGCAGTACGGGGGCCTACGAGCAGTACTTC. It translates to CASSTGAYEQYF.

This clone was counted a single time. The gene calls are TRBV15 and TRBJ1-5; possible D gene TRBD1, 5 bases. Deletions cut 0 bases from V and 6 bases from J, with 12 bases between. The CDR3 is made up of 15 amino acids. CDR1 is LNHNV and CDR2 is YYDKDF in the germline V gene (reference sequence). The CDR3: CATSREYGGSQPQHF. In DNA form, the CDR3 reads TGTGCCACCAGCAGAGAATACGGGGGAAGTCAGCCCCAGCATTTT. The variable domain in full, with the rest retrieved from reference TRBV15 and TRBJ1-5, is DAMVIQNPRYQVTQFGKPVTLSCSQTLNHNVMYWYQQKSSQAPKLLFHYYDKDFNNEADTPDNFQSRRPNTSFCFLDIRSPGLGDTAMYLCATSREYGGSQPQHFGDGTRLSIL.

V usage is TRBV5-1 and J usage is TRBJ2-7, with D possibly being TRBD1 or TRBD2 (5 bases each). V was clipped by 8 bases and J by 0 bases, with 12 bases between them. Germline CDR1 is SGHRS and CDR2 is YFSETQ. CDR3 size: 13 residues. The CDR3 protein is CASGDGSSYEQYF. In nucleotides, the CDR3 is TGCGCCAGTGGGGACGGTAGCTCCTACGAGCAGTACTTC.

The J gene is TRBJ1-4, the V gene TRBV11-2, with D possibly TRBD1 on 6 matching bases. CDR1 is SGHAT and CDR2 is FQNNGV in the germline V gene. The V gene lost 0 bases and the J gene lost 7 bases, with 15 bases spanning the gap. CDR3 size: 16 residues. DNA of the CDR3: TGTGCCAGCAGCTTAGATTGGAGGGGGAGTGGTGAAAAACTGTTTTTT. It translates to CASSLDWRGSGEKLFF. Looking up the rest from reference TRBV11-2 and TRBJ1-4 gives the full variable domain: EAGVAQSPRYKIIEKRQSVAFWCNPISGHATLYWYQQILGQGPKLLIQFQNNGVVDDSQLPKDRFSAERLKGVDSTLKIQPAKLEDSAVYLCASSLDWRGSGEKLFFGSGTQLSVL.

This clone came up once. CDR3 nucleotide sequence: TGTGCCAGCAGTTTCCGACCGGGACAGGGGGGAGAGACCCAGTACTTC. This codes for CASSFRPGQGGETQYF. The chain joins TRBV27 to TRBJ2-5; 11 bases are a match to TRBD1. With V trimmed by 3 bases and J by 4 bases, 7 bases remained unmatched. Germline V gene lookup returns CDR1 MNHEY and CDR2 SMNVEV (reference sequence). The CDR3 loop spans 16 amino acids.